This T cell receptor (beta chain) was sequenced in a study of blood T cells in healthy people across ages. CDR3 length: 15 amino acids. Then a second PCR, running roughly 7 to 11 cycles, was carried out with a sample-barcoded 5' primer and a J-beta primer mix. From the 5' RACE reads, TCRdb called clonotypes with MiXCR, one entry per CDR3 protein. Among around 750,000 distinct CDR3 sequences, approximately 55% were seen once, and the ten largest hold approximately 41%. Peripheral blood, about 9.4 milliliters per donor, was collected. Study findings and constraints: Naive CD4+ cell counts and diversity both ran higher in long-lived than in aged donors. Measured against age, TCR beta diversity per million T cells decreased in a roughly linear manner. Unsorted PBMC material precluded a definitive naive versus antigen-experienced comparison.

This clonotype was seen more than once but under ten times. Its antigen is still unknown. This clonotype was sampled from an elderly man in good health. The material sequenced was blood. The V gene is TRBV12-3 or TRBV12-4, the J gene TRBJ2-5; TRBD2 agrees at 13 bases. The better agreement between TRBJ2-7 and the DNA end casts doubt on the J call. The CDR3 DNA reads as TGTGCCAGCACCGAGGGACTAGCGGGACTCTACGAGCAGTACTTC. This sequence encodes CASTEGLAGLYEQYF.